The source of this T cell receptor beta chain is a study of blood T cells in healthy people across ages (dated by TCRdb to 2013 to 2016). For the study in its entirety: In model experiments, template switching captured about one uniquely barcoded TCR beta cDNA molecule for every two T cells. To track age-related changes in TCR beta repertoire diversity, the study relied on deep sequencing normalized with unique cDNA molecular identifiers. Donors were grouped into four age groups: young (average roughly 17 years), middle-aged (approximately 41), aged (around 66) and long-lived (about 89). Donors of different ages were randomly distributed across sequencing lanes to avoid experimental bias. Using the same blood draw, the study looked at two additional independent replicas of 1 million unique cDNA reads for two donors, one aged 18 to 30 and the other aged 80 or older.

Clipping removes 1 base from V and 4 bases from J, with 16 as the unmatched junction base count. CDR1 and CDR2 were assigned from the germline V gene as MDHEN and SYDVKM. The CDR3 has 19 amino acids, counting the end cysteine and phenylalanine. The retained sequence is limited to the CDR3, 57 bases, with the frame set at the first base. Regarding this clonotype: Its antigen remains undetermined. Base qualities are not at hand, and no much larger clone is one base apart.

Library method: 5' RACE. The reads were generated on an Illumina HiSeq 2500. A second PCR of about 7 to 12 cycles was performed with a sample-barcoded 5' primer and a J-beta primer mix. A template-switch 5' adaptor carrying 12 random nucleotides introduced a unique molecular identifier onto each TCR beta cDNA molecule. Each sample yielded at least 3 million CDR3-containing paired-end reads. The Mint cDNA synthesis kit, primed by a TRBC-specific oligonucleotide, was used to synthesize first-strand cDNA from all RNA. Following uracil-DNA glycosylase treatment, a first 18-cycle PCR with universal primers M1SS and BC2_uni_R was performed on all cDNA. In the source study's methods: For normalization, 1 million high-quality reads were randomly selected from each sample, with every read carrying a distinct molecular identifier. Instead of being binned into consensus sequences, reads with shared molecular identifiers were discarded. CDR3 identification, clonotype clustering and error correction used MiTCR with a Q25 quality threshold and the strictest error-elimination algorithm. Lower-bound total TCR beta diversity was estimated with a nonparametric unseen species model using Euler transformation. TCRdb itself trimmed the public reads at Q25 with fastp, ran MiXCR and retained productive beta chains. Rows with one shared CDR3 protein collapse into an entry with the most common genes and DNA. What appears here as the V and J calls and clone size reflects TCRdb's work, not the paper's. The sample profile shows more than 700,000 distinct CDR3 sequences; about 45% of them were found once. The ten largest clones represent around 18% of the sample.

What the work shows at the level of the full study, not this receptor alone: Compared with the aged group, more naive CD4+ T cells, fewer expanded clones and increased TCR diversity were shown by the long-lived group, suggesting age selection. Estimates of total diversity based on one million sequenced T cells were considered lower bounds and underestimates. Because profiling used bulk unsorted PBMCs, naive and antigen-experienced compartments could not be compared conclusively. Because the CMV infection status of the donors was unknown, age-related changes in expanded clonotypes may potentially have been confounded. Observed TCR beta diversity per million T cells fell roughly linearly with age, and a significant reduction was already apparent by age around 36. Observed TCR beta diversity correlated strongly with the percentage of naive T cells measured by flow cytometry.

Donors were 39 systemically healthy Caucasian individuals from Russia aged roughly 6 to 90 years. Ten milliliters of peripheral blood were drawn from each donor into EDTA-treated Vacutainer tubes. Ficoll-Paque density-gradient centrifugation was used to isolate PBMCs, with at least 7 million per sample. Trizol reagent was used to extract total RNA from the PBMCs, yielding at least 5 micrograms per sample. Naive CD45RAhigh/CD27high T cell percentages were measured by flow cytometry on a PBMC aliquot from every donor. The origin of this receptor is a man older than 75 in good health. The sample comprised blood. The rearranged segments are TRBV28 and TRBJ2-5; 9 central nucleotides agree with TRBD2. The DNA sequence reads TGTGCCAGCAGTTTATCGTGGGTTTCTAGCGGGGATATTGGAGAGACCCAGTACTTC. This yields the protein CASSLSWVSSGDIGETQYF.